This T cell receptor (beta chain) was identified during a study of control samples from healthy donors and cancer patients. This CDR3 is 12 amino acids long. The assay was immunoSEQ multiplex PCR, and TCRdb's table has in-frame clones only and misses some. In the table there are roughly 120,000 clones, over 90% of which are singletons. Input material: blood. This sequence joins TRBV21-1 and TRBJ1-1; the table's D call TRBD1 went unverified against the DNA. TRBV21-1 is assigned pseudogene status. This sequence was found in a man in his thirties or forties in good health. The CDR3 coding sequence is TGTGCCAGCCACAGGGAAAACACTGAAGCTTTCTTT. It translates to CASHRENTEAFF.